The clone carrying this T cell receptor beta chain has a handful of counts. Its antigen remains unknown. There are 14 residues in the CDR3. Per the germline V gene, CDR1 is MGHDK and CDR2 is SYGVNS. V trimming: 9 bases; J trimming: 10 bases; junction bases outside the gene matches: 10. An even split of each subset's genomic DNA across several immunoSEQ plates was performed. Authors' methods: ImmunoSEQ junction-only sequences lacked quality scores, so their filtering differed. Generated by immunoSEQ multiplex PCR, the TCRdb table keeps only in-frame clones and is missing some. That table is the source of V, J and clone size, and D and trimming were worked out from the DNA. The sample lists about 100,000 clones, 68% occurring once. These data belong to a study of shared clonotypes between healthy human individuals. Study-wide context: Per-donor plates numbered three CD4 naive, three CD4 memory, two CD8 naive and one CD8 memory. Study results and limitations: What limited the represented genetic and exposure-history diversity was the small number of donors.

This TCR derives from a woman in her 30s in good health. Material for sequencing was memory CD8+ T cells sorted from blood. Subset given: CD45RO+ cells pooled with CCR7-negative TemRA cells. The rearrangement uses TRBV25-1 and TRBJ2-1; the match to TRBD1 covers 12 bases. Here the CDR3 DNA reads TGTGCCAGTGTGTCGGGACAGGGGGCGCGGGAGCAGTTCTTC. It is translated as CASVSGQGAREQFF.